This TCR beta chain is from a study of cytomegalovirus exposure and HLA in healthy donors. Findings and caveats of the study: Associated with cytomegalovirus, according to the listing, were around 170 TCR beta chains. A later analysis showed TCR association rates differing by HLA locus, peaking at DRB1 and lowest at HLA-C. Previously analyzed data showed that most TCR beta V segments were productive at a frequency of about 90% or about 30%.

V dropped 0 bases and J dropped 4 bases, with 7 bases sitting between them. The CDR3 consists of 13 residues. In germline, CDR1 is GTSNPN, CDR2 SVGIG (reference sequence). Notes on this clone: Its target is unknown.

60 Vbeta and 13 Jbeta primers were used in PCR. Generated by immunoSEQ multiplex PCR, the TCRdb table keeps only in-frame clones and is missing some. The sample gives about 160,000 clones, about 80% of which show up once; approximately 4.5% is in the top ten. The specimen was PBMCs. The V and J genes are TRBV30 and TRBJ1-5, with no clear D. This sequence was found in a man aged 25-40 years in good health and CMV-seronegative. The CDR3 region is CAWSVERNQPQHF. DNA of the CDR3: TGTGCCTGGAGTGTTGAGAGGAATCAGCCCCAGCATTTT.